Listed here are 21 T cell receptor beta chains from one sample, sequenced in a study of PD-1 blockade in classical Hodgkin lymphoma. Libraries were prepared by immunoSEQ multiplex PCR; TCRdb keeps only in-frame clonotypes and omits some of them. The repertoire holds around 19,000 clones, 77% seen once, with 40% to 45% in the top ten. Each patient relapsed following autologous stem cell transplantation, and prior brentuximab vedotin exposure differed. This sample comprised peripheral blood mononuclear cells (PBMCs), obtained before the second cycle of nivolumab. Receptor source: a human donor with classical Hodgkin lymphoma.

The chain carries TRBV19 and TRBJ2-5; D gene uncertain. V was pared by 5 bases and J by 5 bases, with 9 bases between. Per germline, CDR1 LNHDA and CDR2 SQIVND (reference sequence). The CDR3 is 12 residues long. This chain's CDR3 is CASSAVRETQYF. Written as DNA, the CDR3 is TGTGCCAGTAGTGCAGTAAGGGAGACCCAGTACTTC.

This clone was seen more than once but under ten times. V is TRBV7-6 and J is TRBJ1-5; TRBD1 might be the D (5 bases). Trimming shortened V by 5 bases and J by 7 bases, and 12 bases separated the two germline ends. CDR1 is SGHVS and CDR2 is FNYEAQ in the germline V gene. The CDR3 has 13 amino acids. This CDR3 is CASSGSEGQPQHF. The DNA for the CDR3 is TGTGCCAGCAGCGGATCGGAGGGGCAGCCCCAGCATTTT. Using reference TRBV7-6 and TRBJ1-5 for the parts outside the CDR3, the full variable domain is GAGVSQSPRYKVTKRGQDVALRCDPISGHVSLYWYRQALGQGPEFLTYFNYEAQQDKSGLPNDRFSAERPEGSISTLTIQRTEQRDSAMYRCASSGSEGQPQHFGDGTRLSIL.

The chain uses TRBV11-3 and TRBJ2-1; either TRBD1 or TRBD2 may fit D (5 bases each). The CDR3 is 13 amino acids. Trimming stripped 5 bases from V and 7 bases from J, with 12 bases between. Germline V CDR1 and CDR2: SGHNT, YENEEA. The CDR3 is CASSKGERNEQFF. The CDR3, as DNA: TGTGCCAGCAGCAAAGGGGAGCGGAATGAGCAGTTCTTC.

Points on this clone: Other DNA variants within this sample encode the same CDR3. V and J are TRBV5-1 and TRBJ1-2, with a tentative D call TRBD1 (5 bases). The CDR3 is 13 residues long. Trimming cost V 2 bases and J 7 bases, with 12 bases left between them. CDR1 and CDR2 from the germline V gene are SGHRS and YFSETQ. This chain's CDR3 is CASSLEDGGGYTF. As DNA, the CDR3 is TGCGCCAGCAGCTTAGAGGACGGGGGTGGCTACACCTTC.

The chain couples TRBV7-9 to TRBJ2-6; D call uncertain. The CDR3 length is 16 residues. Germline V lookup: CDR1 SEHNR, CDR2 FQNEAQ (reference sequence). CDR3 sequence: CAAPLKVRSGANVLTF. The CDR3 coding sequence is TGTGCAGCCCCCCTGAAGGTCCGCTCTGGGGCCAACGTCCTGACTTTC.

The count of this clone is one. The genes are TRBV11-2 and TRBJ2-1, with 12 bases fitting TRBD2. This CDR3 has 16 amino acids. The J segment lost 7 bases and the V segment lost 3 bases, leaving 7 bases of the junction unmatched. Germline values: CDR1 SGHAT, CDR2 FQNNGV. CDR3 coding DNA: TGTGCCAGCAGCTTCCGACTAGCGGGGGAGGGTAATGAGCAGTTCTTC. It is translated as CASSFRLAGEGNEQFF. The complete variable domain, with remaining parts taken from reference TRBV11-2 and TRBJ2-1, reads EAGVAQSPRYKIIEKRQSVAFWCNPISGHATLYWYQQILGQGPKLLIQFQNNGVVDDSQLPKDRFSAERLKGVDSTLKIQPAKLEDSAVYLCASSFRLAGEGNEQFFGPGTRLTVL.

The chain carries TRBV7-8 and TRBJ2-1, with a tentative D call TRBD1 (5 bases). CDR1 is SGHVS and CDR2 is FQNEAQ in the germline V gene. V dropped 8 bases and J dropped 4 bases, with 12 bases sitting between them. This CDR3 comprises 13 residues. The CDR3 sequence is CASAEGDYNEQFF. CDR3 coding DNA: TGTGCCAGCGCGGAAGGGGATTACAATGAGCAGTTCTTC.

The V and J genes are TRBV27 and TRBJ1-5; 7 bases match TRBD1. Germline V gene data show CDR1 as MNHEY and CDR2 as SMNVEV (reference sequence). The V segment lost 7 bases and the J segment 3 bases; nucleotides outside the gene matches: 9. This CDR3 region has 15 residues. CDR3 protein: CASTQQGGVNQPQHF. The CDR3 DNA reads TGTGCCAGCACCCAGCAGGGGGGTGTCAATCAGCCCCAGCATTTT.

This chain uses TRBV19 with TRBJ1-1, with a possible D match to TRBD1 (5 bases). The V end was cut by 7 bases, the J end by 5 bases, with 11 bases between. The CDR3 extends over 12 amino acids. CDR1 and CDR2 (germline): LNHDA, SQIVND (reference sequence). The CDR3, as DNA: TGTGCCAGTACCCCAGGGCGAACTGAAGCTTTCTTT. Translation gives CASTPGRTEAFF.

This chain uses TRBV25-1 with TRBJ1-2; D is ambiguous. Germline values: CDR1 MGHDK, CDR2 SYGVNS. The CDR3 totals 13 residues. Trimming cost V 8 bases and J 2 bases, with 12 bases left between them. Here the CDR3 reads CASWMDGNYGYTF. DNA of the CDR3: TGTGCCAGCTGGATGGACGGCAACTATGGCTACACCTTC.

This chain joins TRBV5-6 and TRBJ2-3; D perhaps matches TRBD2 (6 bases). Trimming took off 4 bases at V and 6 bases at J, with 12 bases between the two ends. The CDR3 has 13 amino acids. Germline CDR1 reads SGHDT; CDR2 reads YYEEEE. The CDR3 loop is CASSGRLGDTQYF. CDR3 coding DNA: TGTGCCAGCAGCGGCAGACTAGGCGATACGCAGTATTTT.

The chain carries TRBV7-3 and TRBJ1-1; 8 bases are shared with TRBD1. V lost 2 bases and J lost 4; bases outside the gene matches: 0. This CDR3 comprises 13 residues. CDR1 is SGHTA and CDR2 is FQGTGA in the germline V gene. CDR3: CASSLDRGTEAFF. CDR3 in DNA: TGTGCCAGCAGCTTAGACAGGGGCACTGAAGCTTTCTTT.

There are a few counts of this clone. J is TRBJ1-1 and V is TRBV5-4; D gene unclear. The CDR3 covers 12 residues. The V and J ends lost 2 bases and 3 bases respectively, with 5 bases between them. Germline-derived CDR1 and CDR2 are SGHNT and YYREEE (reference sequence). CDR3 sequence (DNA): TGTGCCAGCAGCTTTAGGCACACTGAAGCTTTCTTT. Protein: CASSFRHTEAFF. The full variable domain, with the rest looked up from reference TRBV5-4 and TRBJ1-1, is ETGVTQSPTHLIKTRGQQVTLRCSSQSGHNTVSWYQQALGQGPQFIFQYYREEENGRGNFPPRFSGLQFPNYSSELNVNALELDDSALYLCASSFRHTEAFFGQGTRLTVV.

This chain joins TRBV11-2 and TRBJ2-1; 10 positions agree with TRBD1. CDR1 and CDR2 (germline): SGHAT, FQNNGV. CDR3 size: 16 residues. After removal of 5 bases from V and 5 bases from J, the junction contained 9 bases not matched to a gene. The CDR3 DNA is TGTGCCAGCAGCACACGCCGGGACAGGGGAGACAATGAGCAGTTCTTC. Amino acid sequence: CASSTRRDRGDNEQFF.

The rearrangement links TRBV5-1 to TRBJ1-1; unclear D gene. V was pared by 7 bases and J by 7 bases, with 17 bases between. Germline assignment: CDR1 SGHRS and CDR2 YFSETQ. The CDR3 spans 13 residues. The CDR3 DNA follows: TGCGCCAGCTCCTCCCATGGGGTGAGTGAAGCTTTCTTT. This encodes CASSSHGVSEAFF. Full variable domain (outside the CDR3, taken from reference TRBV5-1 and TRBJ1-1): KAGVTQTPRYLIKTRGQQVTLSCSPISGHRSVSWYQQTPGQGLQFLFEYFSETQRNKGNFPGRFSGRQFSNSRSEMNVSTLELGDSALYLCASSSHGVSEAFFGQGTRLTVV.

This clone was seen only once. The chain links TRBV6-1 to TRBJ2-7; D remains unclear. V lost 10 bases and J lost 2, with 18 bases in between. CDR1 is MNHNS, CDR2 SASEGT, per germline. The CDR3 runs to 14 residues. The CDR3 loop is CAIKPGPATYEQYF. DNA of the CDR3: TGTGCCATTAAACCAGGCCCTGCGACCTACGAGCAGTACTTC.

This clone was counted between two and nine times. The gene calls are TRBV27 and TRBJ2-3, with 7 bases matching TRBD1. J lost 2 bases, V lost 6 bases, and 5 bases had no gene match. Per germline, CDR1 MNHEY and CDR2 SMNVEV (reference sequence). CDR3 length equals 14 residues. The CDR3 DNA reads TGTGCCAGCAGCCGGCAGGGGGTCACAGATACGCAGTATTTT. Translation: CASSRQGVTDTQYF.

The chain joins TRBV6-6 to TRBJ1-1, with D hard to call. The CDR3 has 15 amino acids. Germline V gene lookup returns CDR1 MNHNY and CDR2 SVGAGI (reference sequence). Between the trimmed V and J ends, which lost 2 bases and 0 bases, there was a span of 10 bases. Here the CDR3 reads CASSYAGGMNTEAFF. The CDR3 DNA is TGTGCCAGCAGTTACGCAGGCGGGATGAACACTGAAGCTTTCTTT.

V and J are TRBV11-2 and TRBJ2-7; 12 bases are shared with TRBD2. CDR1 is SGHAT and CDR2 is FQNNGV in the germline V gene. Trimming removed 5 bases from V and 7 bases from J; junction bases left unmatched: 9. This CDR3 has 15 residues. The CDR3 DNA reads as TGTGCCAGCAGCGTCGGGACTAGCGGGTTGGGGGAGCAGTACTTC. This translates into CASSVGTSGLGEQYF.

This chain links TRBV11-2 with TRBJ2-7; D is unclear. CDR1 is SGHAT and CDR2 is FQNNGV in the germline V gene. With 1 base removed from V and 3 bases from J, the gap between germline ends came to 7 bases. The CDR3 runs 13 residues. The chain's CDR3 is CASSLGASYEQYF. DNA of the CDR3: TGTGCCAGCAGCTTAGGCGCGAGCTACGAGCAGTACTTC.

This chain links TRBV7-9 with TRBJ2-1; TRBD2 aligns across 8 bases. CDR1 SEHNR and CDR2 FQNEAQ come from the germline V gene (reference sequence). V trimming: 4 bases; J trimming: 4 bases; junction bases outside the gene matches: 12. The CDR3 runs to 17 residues. CDR3 nucleotides: TGTGCCAGCAGCTCGCTAGTTCGTAGCGGGGAGTACAATGAGCAGTTCTTC. Encoded protein: CASSSLVRSGEYNEQFF.